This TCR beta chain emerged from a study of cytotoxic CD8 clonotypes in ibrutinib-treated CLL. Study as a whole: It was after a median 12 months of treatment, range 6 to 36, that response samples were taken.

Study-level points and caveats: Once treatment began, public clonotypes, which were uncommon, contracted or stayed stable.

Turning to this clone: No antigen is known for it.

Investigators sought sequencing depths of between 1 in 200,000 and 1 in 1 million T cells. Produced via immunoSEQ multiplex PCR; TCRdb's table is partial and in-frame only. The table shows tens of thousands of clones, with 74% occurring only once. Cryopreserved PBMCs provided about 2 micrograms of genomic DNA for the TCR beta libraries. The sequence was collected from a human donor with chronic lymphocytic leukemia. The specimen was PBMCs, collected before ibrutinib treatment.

The CDR3 protein is CASSYQVAGELFF. CDR3 coding DNA: TGTGCCAGCAGTTACCAAGTCGCCGGGGAGCTGTTTTTT. V gene TRBV6-5 combines with J gene TRBJ2-2; D is unresolved. The CDR3 sequence is 13 residues long. Germline assignment: CDR1 MNHEY and CDR2 SVGAGI. The ends were cut back, 2 bases at V and 6 bases at J, with 7 bases in the middle.